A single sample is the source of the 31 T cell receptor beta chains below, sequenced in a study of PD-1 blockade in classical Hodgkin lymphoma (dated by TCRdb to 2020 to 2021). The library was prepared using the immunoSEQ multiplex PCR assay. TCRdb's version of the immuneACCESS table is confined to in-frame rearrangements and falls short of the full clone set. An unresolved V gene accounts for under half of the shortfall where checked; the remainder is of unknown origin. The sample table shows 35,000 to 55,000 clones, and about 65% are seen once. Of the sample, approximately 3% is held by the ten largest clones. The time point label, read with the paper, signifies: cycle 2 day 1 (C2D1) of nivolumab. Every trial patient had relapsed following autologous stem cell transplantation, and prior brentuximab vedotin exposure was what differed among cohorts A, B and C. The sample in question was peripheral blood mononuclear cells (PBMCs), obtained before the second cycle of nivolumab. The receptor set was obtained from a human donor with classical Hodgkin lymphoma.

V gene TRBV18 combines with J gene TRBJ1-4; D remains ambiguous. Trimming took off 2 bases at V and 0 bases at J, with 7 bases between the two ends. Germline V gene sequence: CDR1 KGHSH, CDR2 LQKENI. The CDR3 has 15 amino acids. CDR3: CASSPRISTNEKLFF. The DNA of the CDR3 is TGTGCCAGCTCACCAAGGATTTCAACTAATGAAAAACTGTTTTTT.

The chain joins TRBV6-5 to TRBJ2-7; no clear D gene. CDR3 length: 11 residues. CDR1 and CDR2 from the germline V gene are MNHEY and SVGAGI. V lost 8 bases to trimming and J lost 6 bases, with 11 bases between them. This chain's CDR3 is CASGWHGEQYF. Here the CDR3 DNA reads TGTGCCAGCGGGTGGCATGGCGAGCAGTACTTC.

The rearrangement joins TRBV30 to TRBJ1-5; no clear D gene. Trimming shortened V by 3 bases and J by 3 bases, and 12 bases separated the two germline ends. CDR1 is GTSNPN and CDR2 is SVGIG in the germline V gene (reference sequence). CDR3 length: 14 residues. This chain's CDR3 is CAWRSSSDNQPQHF. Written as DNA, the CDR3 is TGTGCCTGGAGGAGTTCCTCAGACAATCAGCCCCAGCATTTT.

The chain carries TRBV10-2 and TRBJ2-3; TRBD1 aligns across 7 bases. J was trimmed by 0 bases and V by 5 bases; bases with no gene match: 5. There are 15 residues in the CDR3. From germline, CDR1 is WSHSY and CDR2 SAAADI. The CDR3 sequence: CASSFGTESTDTQYF. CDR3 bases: TGCGCCAGCAGTTTCGGGACAGAGAGCACAGATACGCAGTATTTT.

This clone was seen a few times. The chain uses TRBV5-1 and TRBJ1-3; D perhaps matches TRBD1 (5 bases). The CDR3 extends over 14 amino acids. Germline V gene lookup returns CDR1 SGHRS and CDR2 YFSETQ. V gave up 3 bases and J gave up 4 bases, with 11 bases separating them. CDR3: CASSSSGSGNTIYF. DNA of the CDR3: TGCGCCAGCAGCTCTTCAGGGTCCGGAAACACCATATATTTT.

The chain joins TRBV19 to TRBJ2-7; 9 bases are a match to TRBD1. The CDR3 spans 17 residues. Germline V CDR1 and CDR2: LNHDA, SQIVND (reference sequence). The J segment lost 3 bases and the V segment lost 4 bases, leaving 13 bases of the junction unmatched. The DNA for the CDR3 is TGTGCCAGTAGTACCACGCACCGGACAGGGGTAGGCTACGAGCAGTACTTC. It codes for CASSTTHRTGVGYEQYF. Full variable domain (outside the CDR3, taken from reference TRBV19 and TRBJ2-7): DGGITQSPKYLFRKEGQNVTLSCEQNLNHDAMYWYRQDPGQGLRLIYYSQIVNDFQKGDIAEGYSVSREKKESFPLTVTSAQKNPTAFYLCASSTTHRTGVGYEQYFGPGTRLTVT.

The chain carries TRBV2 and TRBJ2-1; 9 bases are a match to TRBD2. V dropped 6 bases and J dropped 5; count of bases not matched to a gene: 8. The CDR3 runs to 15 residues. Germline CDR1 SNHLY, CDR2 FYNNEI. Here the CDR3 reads CASSPPSGGNNEQFF. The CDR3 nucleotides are TGTGCCAGCAGCCCACCGAGCGGGGGGAACAATGAGCAGTTCTTC.

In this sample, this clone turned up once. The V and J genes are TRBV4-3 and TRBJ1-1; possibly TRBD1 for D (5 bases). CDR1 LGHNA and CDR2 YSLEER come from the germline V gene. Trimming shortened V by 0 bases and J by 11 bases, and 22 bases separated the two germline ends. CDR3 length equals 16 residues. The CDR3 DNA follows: TGCGCCAGCAGCCAAGATCAGGTGGGGGGTGGCGTTCCGGCTTTCTTT. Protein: CASSQDQVGGGVPAFF.

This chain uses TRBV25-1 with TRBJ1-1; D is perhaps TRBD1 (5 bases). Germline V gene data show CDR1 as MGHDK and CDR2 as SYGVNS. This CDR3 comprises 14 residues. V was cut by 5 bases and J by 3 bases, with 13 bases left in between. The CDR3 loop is CASSLPGSDTEAFF. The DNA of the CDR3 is TGTGCCAGCAGTCTCCCAGGGTCGGACACTGAAGCTTTCTTT.

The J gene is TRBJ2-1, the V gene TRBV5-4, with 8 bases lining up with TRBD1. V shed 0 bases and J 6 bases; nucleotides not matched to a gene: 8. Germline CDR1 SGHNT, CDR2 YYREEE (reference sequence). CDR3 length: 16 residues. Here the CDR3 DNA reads TGTGCCAGCAGCTTGGGTGGCAGGGGGCCAGGCAATGAGCAGTTCTTC. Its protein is CASSLGGRGPGNEQFF.

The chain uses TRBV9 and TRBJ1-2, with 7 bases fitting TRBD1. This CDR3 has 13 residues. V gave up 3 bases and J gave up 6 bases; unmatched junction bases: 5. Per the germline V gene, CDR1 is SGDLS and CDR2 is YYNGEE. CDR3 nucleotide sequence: TGTGCCAGCAGCGGATACAGGGGAGATGGCTACACCTTC. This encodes CASSGYRGDGYTF.

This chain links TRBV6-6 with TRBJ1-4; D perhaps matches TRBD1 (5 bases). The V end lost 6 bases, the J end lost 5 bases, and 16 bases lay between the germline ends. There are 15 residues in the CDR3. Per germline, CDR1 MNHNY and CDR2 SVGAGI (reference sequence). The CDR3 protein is CASRPAGTENEKLFF. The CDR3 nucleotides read TGTGCCAGCAGGCCAGCCGGGACGGAGAATGAAAAACTGTTTTTT.

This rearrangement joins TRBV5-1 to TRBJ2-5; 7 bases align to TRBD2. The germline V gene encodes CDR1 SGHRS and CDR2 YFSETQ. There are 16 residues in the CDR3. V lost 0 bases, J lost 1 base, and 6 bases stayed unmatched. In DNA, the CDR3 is TGCGCCAGCAGCTTGGGGACCCCGGGGGGCCAAGAGACCCAGTACTTC. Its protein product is CASSLGTPGGQETQYF.

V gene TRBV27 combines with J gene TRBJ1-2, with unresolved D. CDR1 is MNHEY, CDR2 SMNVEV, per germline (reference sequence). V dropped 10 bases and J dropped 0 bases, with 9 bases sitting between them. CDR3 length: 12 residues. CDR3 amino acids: CATSTTNYGYTF. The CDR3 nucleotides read TGTGCCACCTCAACTACTAACTATGGCTACACCTTC.

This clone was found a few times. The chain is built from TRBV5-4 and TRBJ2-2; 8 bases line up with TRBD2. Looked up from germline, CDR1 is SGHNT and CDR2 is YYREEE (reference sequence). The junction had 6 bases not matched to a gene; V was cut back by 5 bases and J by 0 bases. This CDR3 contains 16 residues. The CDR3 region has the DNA TGTGCCAGCAGTTTTTTTAGCGGGGCGAACACCGGGGAGCTGTTTTTT. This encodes CASSFFSGANTGELFF. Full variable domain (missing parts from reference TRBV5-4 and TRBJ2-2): ETGVTQSPTHLIKTRGQQVTLRCSSQSGHNTVSWYQQALGQGPQFIFQYYREEENGRGNFPPRFSGLQFPNYSSELNVNALELDDSALYLCASSFFSGANTGELFFGEGSRLTVL.

This CDR3 reads CASSSYIEQGRQYGYTF. The CDR3 DNA reads TGTGCCAGCAGCTCCTACATAGAACAGGGAAGGCAATATGGCTACACCTTC. The chain couples TRBV5-6 to TRBJ1-2; tentatively, D is TRBD1 (6 bases). CDR3 length: 17 amino acids. Germline assignment: CDR1 SGHDT and CDR2 YYEEEE. V was clipped by 3 bases and J by 5 bases, with 23 bases between them.

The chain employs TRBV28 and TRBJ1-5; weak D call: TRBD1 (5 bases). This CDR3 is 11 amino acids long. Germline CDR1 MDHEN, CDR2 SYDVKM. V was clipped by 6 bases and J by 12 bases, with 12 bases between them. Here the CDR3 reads CASSSPGRQHF. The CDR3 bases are TGTGCCAGCAGCTCACCGGGACGCCAGCATTTT. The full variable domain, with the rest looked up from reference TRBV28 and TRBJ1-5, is DVKVTQSSRYLVKRTGEKVFLECVQDMDHENMFWYRQDPGLGLRLIYFSYDVKMKEKGDIPEGYSVSREKKERFSLILESASTNQTSMYLCASSSPGRQHFGDGTRLSIL.

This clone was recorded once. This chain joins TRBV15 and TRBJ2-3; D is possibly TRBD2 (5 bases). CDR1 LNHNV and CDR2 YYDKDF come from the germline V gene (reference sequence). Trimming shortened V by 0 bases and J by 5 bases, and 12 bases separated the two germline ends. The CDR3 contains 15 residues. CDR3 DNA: TGTGCCACCAGCAGAGATGATCTTGAGGGAGATACGCAGTATTTT. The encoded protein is CATSRDDLEGDTQYF.

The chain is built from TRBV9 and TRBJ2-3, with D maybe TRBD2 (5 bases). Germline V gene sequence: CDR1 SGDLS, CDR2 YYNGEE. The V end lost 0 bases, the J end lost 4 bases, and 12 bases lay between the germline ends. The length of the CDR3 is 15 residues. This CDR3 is CASSVATRTADTQYF. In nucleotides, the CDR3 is TGTGCCAGCAGCGTAGCAACTAGAACAGCAGATACGCAGTATTTT.

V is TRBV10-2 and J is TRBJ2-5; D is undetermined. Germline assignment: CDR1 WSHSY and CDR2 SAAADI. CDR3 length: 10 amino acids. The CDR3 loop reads CAVGLETQYF. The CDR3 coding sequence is TGCGCGGTCGGATTAGAGACCCAGTACTTC.

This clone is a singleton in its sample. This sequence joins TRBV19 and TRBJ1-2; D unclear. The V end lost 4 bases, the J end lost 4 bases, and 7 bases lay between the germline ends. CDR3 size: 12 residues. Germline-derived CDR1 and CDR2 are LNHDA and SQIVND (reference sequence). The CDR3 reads CASSTVFYGYTF. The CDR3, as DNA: TGTGCCAGTAGTACGGTCTTCTATGGCTACACCTTC.

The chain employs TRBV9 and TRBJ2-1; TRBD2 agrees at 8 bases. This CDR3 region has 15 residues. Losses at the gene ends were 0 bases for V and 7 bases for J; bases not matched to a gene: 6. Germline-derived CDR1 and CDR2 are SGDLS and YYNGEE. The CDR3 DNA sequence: TGTGCCAGCAGCGTAGTGGGTCTAGCGGGTAATGAGCAGTTCTTC. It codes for CASSVVGLAGNEQFF.

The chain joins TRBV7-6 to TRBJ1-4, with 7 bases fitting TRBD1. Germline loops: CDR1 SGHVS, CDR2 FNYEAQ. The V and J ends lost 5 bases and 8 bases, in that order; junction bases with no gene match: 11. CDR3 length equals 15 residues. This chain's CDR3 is CASSPLRQGGEKLFF. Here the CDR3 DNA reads TGTGCCAGCAGCCCCCTTCGCCAGGGGGGGGAAAAACTGTTTTTT.

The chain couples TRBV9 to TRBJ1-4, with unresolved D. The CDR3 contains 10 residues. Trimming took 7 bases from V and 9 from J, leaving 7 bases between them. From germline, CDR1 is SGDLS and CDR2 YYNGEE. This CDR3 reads CASGGQKLFF. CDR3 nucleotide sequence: TGTGCCAGCGGCGGACAAAAACTGTTTTTT.

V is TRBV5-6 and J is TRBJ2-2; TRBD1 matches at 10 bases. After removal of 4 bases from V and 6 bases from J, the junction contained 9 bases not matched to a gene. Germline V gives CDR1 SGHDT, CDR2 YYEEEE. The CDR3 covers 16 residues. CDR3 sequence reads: CASSPGQGWDPGELFF. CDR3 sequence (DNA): TGTGCCAGCAGCCCGGGACAGGGGTGGGATCCCGGGGAGCTGTTTTTT.

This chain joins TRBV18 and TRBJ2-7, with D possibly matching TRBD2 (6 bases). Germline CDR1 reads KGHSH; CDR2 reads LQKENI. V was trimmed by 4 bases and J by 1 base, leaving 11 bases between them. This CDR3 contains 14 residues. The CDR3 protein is CASSRLERSYEQYF. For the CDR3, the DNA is TGTGCCAGCTCACGACTAGAAAGGTCCTACGAGCAGTACTTC.

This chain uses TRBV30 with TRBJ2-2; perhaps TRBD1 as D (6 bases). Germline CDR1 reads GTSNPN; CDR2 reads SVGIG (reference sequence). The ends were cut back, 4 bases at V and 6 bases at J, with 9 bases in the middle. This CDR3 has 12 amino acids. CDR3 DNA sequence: TGTGCCTGGAACAGGGTGTCCGGGGAGCTGTTTTTT. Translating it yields CAWNRVSGELFF.

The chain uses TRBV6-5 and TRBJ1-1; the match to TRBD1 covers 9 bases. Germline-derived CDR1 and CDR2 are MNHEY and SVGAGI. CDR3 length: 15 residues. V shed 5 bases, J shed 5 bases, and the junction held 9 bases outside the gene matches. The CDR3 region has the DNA TGTGCCAGCAGTCAATCGGGACAGGGAGGTACTGAAGCTTTCTTT. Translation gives CASSQSGQGGTEAFF.

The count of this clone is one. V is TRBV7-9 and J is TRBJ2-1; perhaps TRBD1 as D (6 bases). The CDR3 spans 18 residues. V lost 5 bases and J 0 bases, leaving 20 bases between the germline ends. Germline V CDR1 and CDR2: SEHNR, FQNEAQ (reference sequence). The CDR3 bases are TGTGCCAGCAGCCCCCAGGGGTCGGCCGCAAGCTCCTACAATGAGCAGTTCTTC. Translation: CASSPQGSAASSYNEQFF.

CDR3 protein: CASSYSPLLYGYTF. CDR3 DNA sequence: TGTGCCAGCAGTTACTCCCCGCTACTCTATGGCTACACCTTC. The rearrangement uses TRBV6-6 and TRBJ1-2; D is unresolved. CDR1 is MNHNY and CDR2 is SVGAGI in the germline V gene (reference sequence). V was cut by 0 bases and J by 4 bases, with 9 bases left in between. The CDR3 is 14 amino acids.

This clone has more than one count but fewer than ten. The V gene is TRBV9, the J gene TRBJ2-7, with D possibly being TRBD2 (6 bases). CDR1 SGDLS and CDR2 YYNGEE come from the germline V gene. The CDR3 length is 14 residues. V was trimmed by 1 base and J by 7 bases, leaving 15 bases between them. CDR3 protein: CASSVTGLKGEQYF. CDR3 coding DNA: TGTGCCAGCAGCGTAACGGGACTCAAGGGTGAGCAGTACTTC.